This T cell receptor beta chain is drawn from a study of CD8 T cells in ankylosing spondylitis. Findings and limits, study-wide: Characteristic of ankylosing spondylitis blood, it appeared, was a TCR beta motif comprising about eight highly homologous variants. Reportedly, matched ankylosing spondylitis synovial fluid was significantly enriched for disease-linked clones.

The ends were cut back, 7 bases at V and 3 bases at J, with 18 bases in the middle. The CDR3 has 14 residues. Germline CDR1 reads DFQATT; CDR2 reads SNEGSKA (reference sequence). MiXCR, run by TCRdb on the 5' RACE reads, gives a single entry per CDR3 protein. The sample records fewer than 400,000 distinct CDR3 sequences, approximately 20% being singletons. For this clonotype: Its antigen remains unknown.

The gene calls are TRBV20-1 and TRBJ1-2; D ambiguous. Material: blood, either unsorted or a sorted T cell fraction (not recorded which). The origin of this receptor is a male donor with ankylosing spondylitis. The CDR3 DNA reads as TGCAGTGTCAAGGGAGGGTCTTCCCACTATGGCTACACCTTC. This encodes CSVKGGSSHYGYTF.